Reported below is one TCR beta chain. Its antigen remains unidentified. The CDR3 sequence is 17 residues long. The V and J ends lost 6 bases and 0 bases, in that order; junction bases with no gene match: 9. Germline-derived CDR1 and CDR2 are KGHSH and LQKENI. Amplification used 60 Vbeta primers and 13 Jbeta primers. This table comes from immunoSEQ multiplex PCR, and its TCRdb copy is limited to in-frame clones, with some not included. In all, the sample yields 150,000 or so clones. These data belong to a study of cytomegalovirus exposure and HLA in healthy donors. Study background: An early data release held approximately 80 million unique TCRs from HLA-typed donors. Study-wide findings and caveats: TCR beta V segments were, for the most part, productive about 87% or about 30% of the time in an earlier analysis. A later analysis linked a missense DCLRE1C variant to TCR beta V- and J-gene trimming. Generally TCR sequences proved uncommon, though certain public TCRs appeared in numerous donors.

This clonotype was sampled from a woman in her sixties in good health and CMV-seronegative. The genes are TRBV18 and TRBJ1-3; 9 bases are a match to TRBD1. The specimen sequenced was PBMCs. The CDR3: CASSPRTGDDSGNTIYF. CDR3 bases: TGTGCCAGCTCCCCGAGGACAGGGGACGACTCTGGAAACACCATATATTTT.